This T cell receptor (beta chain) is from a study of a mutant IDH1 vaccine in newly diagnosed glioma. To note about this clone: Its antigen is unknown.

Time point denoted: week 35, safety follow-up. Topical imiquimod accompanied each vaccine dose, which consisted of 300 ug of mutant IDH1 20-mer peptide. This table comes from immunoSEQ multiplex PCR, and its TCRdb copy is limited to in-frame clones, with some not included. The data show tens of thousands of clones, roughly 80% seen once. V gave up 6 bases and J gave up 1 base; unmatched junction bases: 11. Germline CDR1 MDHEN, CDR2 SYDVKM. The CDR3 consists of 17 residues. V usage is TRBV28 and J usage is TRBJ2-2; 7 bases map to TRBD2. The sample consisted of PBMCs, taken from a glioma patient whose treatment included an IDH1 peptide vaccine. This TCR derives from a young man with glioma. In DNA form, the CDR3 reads TGTGCCAGCAGACCCCTCTATCGCGGGAGGAACACCGGGGAGCTGTTTTTT. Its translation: CASRPLYRGRNTGELFF. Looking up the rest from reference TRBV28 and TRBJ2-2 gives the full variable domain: DVKVTQSSRYLVKRTGEKVFLECVQDMDHENMFWYRQDPGLGLRLIYFSYDVKMKEKGDIPEGYSVSREKKERFSLILESASTNQTSMYLCASRPLYRGRNTGELFFGEGSRLTVL.